Presented here are 17 T cell receptor beta chains from one specimen sequenced in a study of blood T cells in healthy people across ages. A sample-barcoded 5' primer and a J-beta primer mix were used in a second PCR of about 7 to 11 cycles. TCRdb redid the calling of the 5' RACE reads with MiXCR, one entry per CDR3 protein. The data show about 510,000 distinct CDR3 sequences, around a quarter seen once. The sample was also linked to a second study, of T cells of mothers and their children.

Sequenced sample: blood. The receptor set was obtained from a boy younger than 10 in good health.

The chain couples TRBV5-1 to TRBJ2-6; D remains ambiguous. V was cut by 0 bases and J by 0 bases, with 7 bases left in between. This CDR3 is 16 amino acids long. CDR1 is SGHRS and CDR2 is YFSETQ in the germline V gene. The CDR3 loop reads CASSLGLGSGANVLTF. As DNA, the CDR3 is TGCGCCAGCAGCTTGGGACTCGGCTCTGGGGCCAACGTCCTGACTTTC.

Concerning this clonotype itself: The junction shows a germline mismatch at one end, possibly a read error. The chain carries TRBV20-1 and TRBJ2-1, with unresolved D. In germline, CDR1 is DFQATT, CDR2 SNEGSKA (reference sequence). This CDR3 is 14 amino acids long. This CDR3 is CSASADSSYNEQFF. CDR3 nucleotide sequence: TGCAGTGCTAGTGCGGATAGCTCCTACAATGAACAGTTCTTC.

This clonotype is medium-sized in the sample. The chain carries TRBV29-1 and TRBJ2-5; TRBD1 is a possible D gene (5 bases). The V and J ends lost 6 bases and 4 bases respectively, with 15 bases between them. Germline values: CDR1 SQVTM, CDR2 ANQGSEA. The length of the CDR3 is 13 residues. CDR3 region: CSVQTGFSETQYF. CDR3 in DNA: TGCAGCGTCCAAACAGGTTTTTCAGAGACCCAGTACTTC. Using reference TRBV29-1 and TRBJ2-5 for the parts outside the CDR3, the full variable domain is SAVISQKPSRDICQRGTSLTIQCQVDSQVTMMFWYRQQPGQSLTLIATANQGSEATYESGFVIDKFPISRPNLTFSTLTVSNMSPEDSSIYLCSVQTGFSETQYFGPGTRLLVL.

This clonotype has ten or more counts. The chain has TRBV2 and TRBJ2-5; D uncertain. The DNA end favors TRBJ2-7, so the J call may be wrong. CDR1 and CDR2 from the germline V gene are SNHLY and FYNNEI. The CDR3 spans 11 residues. The CDR3 loop is CASTKAYEQYF. CDR3 bases: TGTGCCAGCACCAAGGCCTACGAGCAGTACTTC.

The chain combines TRBV7-9 with TRBJ1-4; possibly TRBD1 for D (5 bases). The CDR3 loop spans 13 amino acids. The V end was cut by 3 bases, the J end by 6 bases, with 8 bases between. In germline, CDR1 is SEHNR, CDR2 FQNEAQ (reference sequence). The CDR3 spells CASSFQGDEKLFF. CDR3 sequence (DNA): TGTGCCAGCAGCTTCCAGGGAGATGAAAAACTGTTTTTT.

The genes are TRBV5-1 and TRBJ1-5; a possible D gene is TRBD1 (6 bases). Per germline, CDR1 SGHRS and CDR2 YFSETQ. This CDR3 contains 17 residues. Trimming left V 1 base short and J 1 base short, with 15 bases between. The CDR3 protein is CASSLTARTASNQPQHF. CDR3 nucleotide sequence: TGCGCCAGCAGCTTGACCGCCAGGACAGCCAGCAATCAGCCCCAGCATTTT.

This chain links TRBV6-2 or TRBV6-3 with TRBJ2-5; the match to TRBD2 covers 9 bases. The better agreement between TRBJ2-7 and the DNA end casts doubt on the J call. Germline CDR1 reads MNHEY; CDR2 reads SVGEGT. The CDR3 loop spans 15 amino acids. The CDR3 loop reads CASSFSSGASYEQYF. CDR3 DNA: TGTGCCAGCAGTTTTTCTAGCGGGGCTTCCTACGAGCAGTACTTC.

The chain carries TRBV28 and TRBJ1-1, with D perhaps matching TRBD1 (5 bases). The CDR3 runs to 11 residues. The V end lost 7 bases, the J end lost 5 bases, and 8 bases lay between the germline ends. Germline values: CDR1 MDHEN, CDR2 SYDVKM. In nucleotides, the CDR3 is TGTGCCAGCACTCCAGGGACTGAAGCTTTCTTT. Translating it yields CASTPGTEAFF.

This clonotype has just a few counts. V and J are TRBV12-3 or TRBV12-4 and TRBJ2-1; D unresolved. The CDR3 totals 16 residues. V lost 4 bases and J 0 bases, leaving 13 bases between the germline ends. CDR3 residues: CASSSRQPGSYNEQFF. CDR3 DNA sequence: TGTGCCAGCAGTTCGCGCCAGCCTGGCTCCTACAATGAGCAGTTCTTC.

This clonotype occurred a few times. V is TRBV19 and J is TRBJ1-5; D is possibly TRBD1 (6 bases). This CDR3 has 13 amino acids. The V and J ends lost 9 bases and 6 bases respectively, with 15 bases between them. Germline V gene lookup returns CDR1 LNHDA and CDR2 SQIVND (reference sequence). Here the CDR3 reads CASLTGLGQPQHF. The CDR3 coding sequence is TGTGCCAGCCTCACAGGGTTAGGTCAGCCCCAGCATTTT.

This clonotype was recorded many times. CDR3 residues: CASSPTGASQETQYF. The CDR3 DNA sequence: TGTGCCAGCAGTCCCACGGGGGCCTCTCAAGAGACCCAGTACTTC. V and J are TRBV6-6 and TRBJ2-5, with D perhaps matching TRBD1 or TRBD2 (6 bases each). V was pared by 5 bases and J by 2 bases, with 15 bases between. This CDR3 is built from 15 residues. Germline assignment: CDR1 MNHNY and CDR2 SVGAGI (reference sequence).

This clonotype was seen repeatedly, ten times or more. The rearrangement links TRBV7-9 to TRBJ1-2, with TRBD1 matching 9 bases. The CDR3 has 13 amino acids. CDR1 is SEHNR and CDR2 is FQNEAQ in the germline V gene (reference sequence). Trimming took 6 bases from V and 4 from J; bases not matched to a gene: 3. CDR3 in DNA: TGTGCCAGCAGTTTGACAGGGGGCTATGGCTACACCTTC. It specifies CASSLTGGYGYTF.

This clonotype was recorded a few times. The chain is built from TRBV19 and TRBJ2-7, with D maybe TRBD1 (5 bases). The V and J ends lost 5 bases and 4 bases respectively, with 18 bases between them. Germline loops: CDR1 LNHDA, CDR2 SQIVND (reference sequence). The CDR3 is 15 amino acids. The chain's CDR3 is CASSPTVGQGYEQYF. As DNA, the CDR3 is TGTGCCAGTAGTCCCACCGTCGGGCAGGGATACGAGCAGTACTTC.

The chain is built from TRBV25-1 and TRBJ1-4; D may be TRBD1 (5 bases). V was shortened by 1 base and J by 4 bases, with 10 bases between the two germline ends. The CDR3 loop spans 15 amino acids. The germline CDR1 and CDR2 sequences are MGHDK and SYGVNS. CDR3 region: CASSEWAGSNEKLFF. For the CDR3, the DNA is TGTGCCAGCAGTGAATGGGCAGGGAGTAATGAAAAACTGTTTTTT.

This clonotype has ten or more counts. J is TRBJ2-7 and V is TRBV2; D remains unclear. Germline values: CDR1 SNHLY, CDR2 FYNNEI. This CDR3 spans 11 amino acids. Trimming left V 2 bases short and J 5 bases short, with 4 bases between. CDR3 residues: CASSEYNEQYF. In DNA form, the CDR3 reads TGTGCCAGCAGTGAATATAACGAGCAGTACTTC.

This clonotype was counted once. Germline and junction disagree at one end, which may indicate a read error. The V and J genes are TRBV5-5 and TRBJ1-1, with D uncertain. From germline, CDR1 is SGHKS and CDR2 YYEKEE (reference sequence). This CDR3 contains 14 residues. The CDR3 region is CASTLYGLNTEAFF. The CDR3 nucleotides read TGTGCCAGCACCTTGTATGGCCTGAACACTGAAGCTTTCTTT.

The J gene is TRBJ1-1, the V gene TRBV25-1; 8 bases are shared with TRBD1. The J segment lost 4 bases and the V segment lost 4 bases, leaving 8 bases of the junction unmatched. There are 15 residues in the CDR3. Germline V lookup: CDR1 MGHDK, CDR2 SYGVNS. CDR3 coding DNA: TGTGCCAGCAGTGGACAGGGGAAAAGGGGCACTGAAGCTTTCTTT. This gives the protein CASSGQGKRGTEAFF.